This T cell receptor (beta chain) was captured in a study of post-analysis software for immune sequencing data (dated by TCRdb to between 2014 and 2017). For the wider study: The recorded disease courses included relapsing-remitting, secondary progressive and progressive-relapsing multiple sclerosis, and some patients had no subtype annotation. The multiple sclerosis patient repertoires were compared with more than 9 previously published healthy control repertoires from donors aged 6 to 25 years. A subset of samples was prepared in parallel using single-end sample barcoding, then pooled and co-amplified after Illumina adapter ligation.

Library creation used PCR. Sequencing took place on an Illumina HiSeq 2500. To reduce PCR and sequencing biases, unique molecular identifiers were incorporated into the TCR beta cDNA libraries. Some 500,000 cDNA molecules were obtained per 1 to 10 million input T cells, so each molecule approximated one T cell. The same protocol used for the earlier healthy control dataset was applied to prepare and sequence the patient libraries. Within a given batch, samples were prepared together, multiplexed and sequenced on the same HiSeq lane. The authors' analysis ran thus. MIGEC handled the raw barcoded reads, throwing out single-read molecular identifier groups before consensus assembly and CDR3 extraction. Clonotype tables were post-analysed with VDJtools, normalizing diversity by down-sampling all datasets to the smallest sample size. Repertoire overlap clustering matched CDR3 amino acid but not nucleotide sequences to correct batch-related cross-sample contamination. TCRdb reworked the public reads: Q25 trimming with fastp, MiXCR clone assembly, productive beta chains retained. Rows matching on CDR3 protein sequence are summarized as one entry with the most common DNA and genes. TCRdb, not the authors, supplied the V and J calls. This sample has around 190,000 distinct CDR3 sequences in its table, and 25% to 30% of those were observed once. Around 3.7% of the sample is held by the ten biggest clonotypes.

To demonstrate the VDJtools post-analysis software, TCR beta repertoires were profiled from the peripheral blood of 13 young patients with multiple sclerosis. The multiple sclerosis patients were children and adolescents between roughly 6 and 16 years of age. This clonotype occurred many times. Its antigen target is currently unknown. Base qualities are missing; no much larger clone stands one base away. From cysteine to phenylalanine, the CDR3 is 17 amino acids long. This entry keeps only the CDR3 DNA: 51 bases, framed from base 1. The V end gives up 0 bases and the J end 9 bases, leaving 15 bases in the junction not matched to a gene. The germline V gene yields SGDLS for CDR1 and YYNGEE for CDR2. Summary of the overall study and its limitations: Patients showed significantly higher frequencies than controls for about 5 TRBV segments, among them TRBV5-6, TRBV5-1 and TRBV20-1. Strong co-clustering of samples prepared in the same batch was shown by direct clustering with F measure, prompting a batch-effect correction. Multiple sclerosis patients had significantly lower normalized Chao1 diversity than controls, a result that suggests substantial peripheral T-cell clonal expansion. The multiple sclerosis patient group was slightly younger than the control group.

This sequence originates from a girl younger than 18 with multiple sclerosis. The chain employs TRBV9 and TRBJ2-1; 7 middle bases align to TRBD2. The sequenced sample was blood. The CDR3 corresponds to CASSVVGTSAQAGEQFF. DNA sequence: TGTGCCAGCAGCGTAGTGGGAACTAGCGCCCAGGCAGGTGAGCAGTTCTTC.